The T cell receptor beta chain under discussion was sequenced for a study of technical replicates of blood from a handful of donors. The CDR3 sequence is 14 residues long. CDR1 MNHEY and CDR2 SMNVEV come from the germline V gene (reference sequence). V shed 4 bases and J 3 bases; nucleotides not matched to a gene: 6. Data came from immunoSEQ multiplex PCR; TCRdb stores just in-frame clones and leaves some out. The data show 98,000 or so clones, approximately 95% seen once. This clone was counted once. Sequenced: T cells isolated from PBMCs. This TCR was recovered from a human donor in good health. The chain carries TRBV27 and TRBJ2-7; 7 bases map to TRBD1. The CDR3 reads CASSSTGLSYEQYF. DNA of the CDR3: TGTGCCAGCAGTTCGACAGGGTTGAGCTACGAGCAGTACTTC.